Listed below are T cell receptor beta chains from one sample, sequenced in a study of CD8 T cells in ankylosing spondylitis. TCRdb redid the calling of the 5' RACE reads with MiXCR, one entry per CDR3 protein. The table includes over 700,000 distinct CDR3 sequences, around 20% detected once. Sample: blood, either unsorted or a sorted T cell fraction (not recorded which). The receptors shown here come from a male donor with ankylosing spondylitis. The CDR3 runs from the conserved cysteine through the conserved F or W. Fields, in order: clone size, V gene, J gene, D gene, CDR3 protein, CDR3 DNA. The D gene is left open where the match is weak. The listing skips clone size in some rows; elsewhere it reads once, few, many or a size class.

-,TRBV12-3/TRBV12-4,TRBJ1-1,-,CASSLGRSGVTEAFF,TGTGCCAGCAGTTTGGGCCGCTCTGGGGTCACTGAAGCTTTCTTT
-,TRBV12-3/TRBV12-4,TRBJ1-5,-,CASSLQDNQPQHF,TGTGCCAGCAGTCTACAGGACAATCAGCCCCAGCATTTT
-,TRBV6-2/TRBV6-3,TRBJ2-1,TRBD2,CASRASGPNEQFF,TGTGCCAGCAGGGCTAGCGGACCCAATGAGCAGTTCTTC
-,TRBV24-1,TRBJ2-2,-,CATSVIGGTGELFF,TGTGCCACCAGTGTTATCGGGGGCACCGGGGAGCTGTTTTTT
-,TRBV29-1,TRBJ1-5,TRBD1,CSVLTGGGQPQHF,TGCAGCGTTTTAACAGGGGGCGGGCAGCCCCAGCATTTT
-,TRBV12-3/TRBV12-4,TRBJ2-1,-,CASSFQAHEQFF,TGTGCCAGCAGTTTTCAGGCGCATGAGCAGTTCTTC
many,TRBV12-3/TRBV12-4,TRBJ1-2,TRBD1,CASSEGAGYTF,TGTGCCAGCAGTGAGGGGGCTGGCTACACCTTC
few,TRBV13,TRBJ2-2,TRBD2,CASSPRGGNGELFF,TGTGCCAGCAGCCCACGGGGGGGGAACGGGGAGCTGTTTTTT
-,TRBV27,TRBJ2-7,-,CASSFGSAYEQYF,TGTGCCAGCAGTTTCGGGTCGGCCTACGAGCAGTACTTC
few,TRBV24-1,TRBJ2-1,TRBD1,CATSPGQSSYNEQFF,TGTGCCACCAGCCCGGGACAGAGCTCCTACAATGAGCAGTTCTTC
-,TRBV18,TRBJ2-2,TRBD2,CASSSERENTGELFF,TGTGCCAGCTCATCTGAGCGGGAGAACACCGGGGAGCTGTTTTTT
few,TRBV6-1,TRBJ1-4,-,CASSAGPNEKLFF,TGTGCCAGCAGTGCAGGGCCTAATGAAAAACTGTTTTTT
few,TRBV24-1,TRBJ2-3,TRBD2,CATSDFDLAGATDTQYF,TGTGCCACCAGTGATTTTGACCTAGCGGGAGCTACAGATACGCAGTATTTT
-,TRBV7-9,TRBJ2-7,TRBD2,CASSWDYTTYEQYF,TGTGCCAGCAGCTGGGACTATACCACCTACGAGCAGTACTTC
-,TRBV3-1,TRBJ1-6,TRBD1,CASSQRDRVTYNSPLHF,TGTGCCAGCAGCCAGAGGGACAGGGTAACCTATAATTCACCCCTCCACTTT